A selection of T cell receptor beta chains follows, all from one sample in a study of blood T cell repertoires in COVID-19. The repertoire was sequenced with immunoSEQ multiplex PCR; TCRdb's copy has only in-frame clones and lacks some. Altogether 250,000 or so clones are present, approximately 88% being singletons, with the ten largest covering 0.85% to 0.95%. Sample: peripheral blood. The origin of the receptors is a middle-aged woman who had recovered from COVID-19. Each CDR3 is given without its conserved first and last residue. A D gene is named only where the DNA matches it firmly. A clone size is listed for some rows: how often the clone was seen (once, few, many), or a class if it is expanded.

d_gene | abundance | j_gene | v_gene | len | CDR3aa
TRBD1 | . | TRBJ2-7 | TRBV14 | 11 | ASSQVEGAEQY
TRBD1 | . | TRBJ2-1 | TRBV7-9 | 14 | ASSARHRDSYNEQF
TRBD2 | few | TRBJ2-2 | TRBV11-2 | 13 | ASSPAGAATGELF
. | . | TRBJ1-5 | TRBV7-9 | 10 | ASSQTAQPQH
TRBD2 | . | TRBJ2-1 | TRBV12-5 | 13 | ASGSTGTSDNEQF
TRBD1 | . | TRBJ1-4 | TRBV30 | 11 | AWGSGQDEKLF
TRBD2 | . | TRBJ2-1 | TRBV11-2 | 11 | ASSYPGTREQF
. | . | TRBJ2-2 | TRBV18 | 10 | ASSSIEGELF
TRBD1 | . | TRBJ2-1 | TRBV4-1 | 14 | ASSQVGDRPYNEQF
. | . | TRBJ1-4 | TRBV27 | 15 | ASSSPAPTATNEKLF
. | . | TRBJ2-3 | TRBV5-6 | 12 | ASSLDSSTDTQY
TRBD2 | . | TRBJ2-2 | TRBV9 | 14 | ASSVAGTSHAGELF
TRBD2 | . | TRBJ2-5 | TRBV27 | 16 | ASSPSGGRGLAGETQY
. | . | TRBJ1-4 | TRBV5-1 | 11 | ASSRDTSEKLF
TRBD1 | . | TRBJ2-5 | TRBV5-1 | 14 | ASSLGPGQGVETQY
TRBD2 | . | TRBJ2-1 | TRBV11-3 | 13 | ASSLGSGGTNEQF
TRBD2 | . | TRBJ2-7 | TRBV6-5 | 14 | ASSYSSRGSSYEQY
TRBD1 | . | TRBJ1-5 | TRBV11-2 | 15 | ASSHYPGTEGNQPQH
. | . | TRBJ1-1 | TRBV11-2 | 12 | ASSLGTGNTEAF
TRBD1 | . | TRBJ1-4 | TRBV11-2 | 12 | ASSKQGANEKLF
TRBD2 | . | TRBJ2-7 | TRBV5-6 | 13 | ASSPGLVSAYEQY
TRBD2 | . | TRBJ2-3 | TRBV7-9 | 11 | AGGEGGTDTQY
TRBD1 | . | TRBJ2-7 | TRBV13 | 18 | ASSLGPKMTGGADTYEQY
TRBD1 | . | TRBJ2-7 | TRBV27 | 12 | ASRTTGEPREQY
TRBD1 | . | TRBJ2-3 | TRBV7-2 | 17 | ASSSRSPAARGGPDTQY
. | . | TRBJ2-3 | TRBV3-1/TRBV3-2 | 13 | ASSQVFGGQDTQY
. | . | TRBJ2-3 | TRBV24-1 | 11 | ATSDLHTDTQY
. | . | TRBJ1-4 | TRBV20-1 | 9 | SAREGEKLF
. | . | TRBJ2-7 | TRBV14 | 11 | ASSQGRGYEQY
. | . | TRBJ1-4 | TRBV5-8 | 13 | ASSWGVATNEKLF
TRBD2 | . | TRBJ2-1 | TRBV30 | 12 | AWGLAATYNEQF
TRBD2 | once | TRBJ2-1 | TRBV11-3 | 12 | ASSSSGLVNEQF
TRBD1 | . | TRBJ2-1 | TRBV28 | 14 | ASRPQGKGNYNEQF
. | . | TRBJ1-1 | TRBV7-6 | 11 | ASSMEMNTEAF
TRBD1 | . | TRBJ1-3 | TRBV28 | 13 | ASSGQAVSGNTIY
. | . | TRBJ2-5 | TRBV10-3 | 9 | AIRQAETQY
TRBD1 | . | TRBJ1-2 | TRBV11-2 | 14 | ASSPRGAGGIYGYT
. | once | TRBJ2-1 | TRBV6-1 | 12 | ASSERRQVNEQF
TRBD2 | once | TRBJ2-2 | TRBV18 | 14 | ASSPTSGGNTGELF
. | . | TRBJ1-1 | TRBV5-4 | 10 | ASSAGGAEAF
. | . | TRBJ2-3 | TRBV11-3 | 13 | ASRSRAPGEDTQY
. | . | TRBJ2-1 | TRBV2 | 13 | ASSEQLAGLDEQF
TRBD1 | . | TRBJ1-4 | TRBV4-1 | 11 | ASSQGVLEKLF
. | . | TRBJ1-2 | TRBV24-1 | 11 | ATSDFQGEGYT
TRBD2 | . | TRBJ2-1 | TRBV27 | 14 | ASADVSGNSYNEQF
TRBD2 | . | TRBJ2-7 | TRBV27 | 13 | ASSAGTSGYYEQY
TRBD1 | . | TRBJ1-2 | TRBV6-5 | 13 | ASSSTQGIGAGYT
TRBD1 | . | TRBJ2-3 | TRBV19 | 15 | ASSTTTGPSGTDTQY